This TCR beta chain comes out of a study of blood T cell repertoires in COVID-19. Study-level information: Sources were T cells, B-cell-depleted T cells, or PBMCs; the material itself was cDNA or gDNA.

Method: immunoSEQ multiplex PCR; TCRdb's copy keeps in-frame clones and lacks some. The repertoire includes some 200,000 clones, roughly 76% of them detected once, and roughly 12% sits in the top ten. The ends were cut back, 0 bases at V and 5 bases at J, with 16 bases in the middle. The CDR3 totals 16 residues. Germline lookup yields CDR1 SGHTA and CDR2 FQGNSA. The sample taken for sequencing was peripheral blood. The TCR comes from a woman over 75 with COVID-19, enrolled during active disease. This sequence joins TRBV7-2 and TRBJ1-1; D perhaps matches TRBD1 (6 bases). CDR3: CASSLARRGAGTEAFF. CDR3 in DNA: TGTGCCAGCAGCTTAGCCCGACGGGGGGCGGGTACTGAAGCTTTCTTT.